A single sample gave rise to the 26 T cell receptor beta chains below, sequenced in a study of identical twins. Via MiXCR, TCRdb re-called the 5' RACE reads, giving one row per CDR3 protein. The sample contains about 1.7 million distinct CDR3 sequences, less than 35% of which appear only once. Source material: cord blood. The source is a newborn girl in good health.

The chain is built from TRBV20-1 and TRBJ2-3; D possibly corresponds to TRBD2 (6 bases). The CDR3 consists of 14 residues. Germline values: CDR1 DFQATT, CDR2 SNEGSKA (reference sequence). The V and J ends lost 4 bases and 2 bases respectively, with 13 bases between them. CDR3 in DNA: TGCAGTGCTACCCCACCGGGACTCACAGATACGCAGTATTTT. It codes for CSATPPGLTDTQYF.

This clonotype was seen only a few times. CDR3 region: CASSYTGGGWQFF. CDR3 DNA sequence: TGCGCCAGCAGCTATACAGGGGGCGGTTGGCAGTTCTTC. This rearrangement joins TRBV4-1 to TRBJ2-1; 9 bases are shared with TRBD1. Germline CDR1 reads MGHRA; CDR2 reads YSYEKL. The CDR3 length is 13 residues. Trimming at V came to 5 bases and at J to 12 bases, leaving 8 bases not matched to a gene.

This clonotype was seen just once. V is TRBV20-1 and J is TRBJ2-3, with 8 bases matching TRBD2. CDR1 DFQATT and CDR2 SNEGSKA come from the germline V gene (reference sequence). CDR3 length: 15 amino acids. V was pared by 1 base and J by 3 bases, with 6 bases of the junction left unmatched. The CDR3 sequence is CSARGNSGITDTQYF. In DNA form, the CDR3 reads TGCAGTGCTAGAGGCAATAGCGGGATAACAGATACGCAGTATTTT.

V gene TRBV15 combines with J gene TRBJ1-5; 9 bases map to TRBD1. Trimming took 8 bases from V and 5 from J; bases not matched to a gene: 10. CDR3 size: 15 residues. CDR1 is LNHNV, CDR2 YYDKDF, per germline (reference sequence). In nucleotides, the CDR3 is TGTGCCACCCAGGGGACAGGGAATATGTATCAGCCCCAGCATTTT. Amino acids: CATQGTGNMYQPQHF.

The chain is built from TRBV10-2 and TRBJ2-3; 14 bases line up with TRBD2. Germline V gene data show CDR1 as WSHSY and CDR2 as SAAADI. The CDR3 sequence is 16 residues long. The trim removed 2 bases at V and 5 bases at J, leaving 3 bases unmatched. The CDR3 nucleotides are TGCGCCAGCAGTGAGATGACTAGCGGGGGGGAAGATACGCAGTATTTT. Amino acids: CASSEMTSGGEDTQYF.

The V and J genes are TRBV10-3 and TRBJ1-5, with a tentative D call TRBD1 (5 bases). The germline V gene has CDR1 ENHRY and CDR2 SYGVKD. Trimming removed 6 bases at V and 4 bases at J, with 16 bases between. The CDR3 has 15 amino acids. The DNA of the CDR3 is TGTGCCATCAGCGTTGGCCCACAGGTGAATCAGCCCCAGCATTTT. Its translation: CAISVGPQVNQPQHF.

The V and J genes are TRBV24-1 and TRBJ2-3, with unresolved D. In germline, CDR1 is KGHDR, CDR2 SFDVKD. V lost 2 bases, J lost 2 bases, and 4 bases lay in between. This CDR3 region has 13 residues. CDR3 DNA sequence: TGTGCCACCAGTGATTACTTCACAGATACGCAGTATTTT. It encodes CATSDYFTDTQYF.

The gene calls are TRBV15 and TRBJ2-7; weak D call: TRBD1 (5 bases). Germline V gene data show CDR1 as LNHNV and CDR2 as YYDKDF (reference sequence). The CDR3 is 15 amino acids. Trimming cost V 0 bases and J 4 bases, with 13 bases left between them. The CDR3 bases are TGTGCCACCAGCAGAGAGGCTAGGACAACATACGAGCAGTACTTC. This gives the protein CATSREARTTYEQYF.

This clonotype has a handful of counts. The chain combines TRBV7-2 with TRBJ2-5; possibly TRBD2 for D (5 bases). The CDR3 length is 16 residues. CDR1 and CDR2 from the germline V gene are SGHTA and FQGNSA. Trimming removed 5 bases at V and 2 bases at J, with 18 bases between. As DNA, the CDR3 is TGTGCCAGCAGCCGAGGGCTGTTACAGCCTCAAGAGACCCAGTACTTC. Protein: CASSRGLLQPQETQYF.

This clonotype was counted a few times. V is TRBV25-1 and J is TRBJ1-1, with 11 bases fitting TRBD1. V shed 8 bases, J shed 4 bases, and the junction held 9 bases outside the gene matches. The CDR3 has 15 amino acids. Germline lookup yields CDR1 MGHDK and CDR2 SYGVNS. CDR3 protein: CASSLWTGGVTEAFF. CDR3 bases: TGTGCCAGCTCGCTCTGGACAGGGGGCGTCACTGAAGCTTTCTTT.

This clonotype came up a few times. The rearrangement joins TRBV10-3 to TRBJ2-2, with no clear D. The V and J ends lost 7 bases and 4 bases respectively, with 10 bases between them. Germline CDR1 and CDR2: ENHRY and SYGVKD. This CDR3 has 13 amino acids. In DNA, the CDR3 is TGTGCCATCACCGAGCGAACCACCGGGGAGCTGTTTTTT. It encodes CAITERTTGELFF.

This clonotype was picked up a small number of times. This chain's CDR3 is CASRGWGRGNTEAFF. The CDR3, as DNA: TGTGCCAGCAGGGGCTGGGGGCGGGGAAACACTGAAGCTTTCTTT. This sequence joins TRBV25-1 and TRBJ1-1; a possible D gene is TRBD1 (6 bases). This CDR3 is built from 15 residues. Germline lookup yields CDR1 MGHDK and CDR2 SYGVNS. V was clipped by 6 bases and J by 2 bases, with 16 bases between them.

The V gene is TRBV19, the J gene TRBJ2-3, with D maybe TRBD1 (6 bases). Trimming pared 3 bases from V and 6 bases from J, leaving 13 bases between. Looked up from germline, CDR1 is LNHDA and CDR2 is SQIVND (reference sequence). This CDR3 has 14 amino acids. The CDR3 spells CASSMVTQGDTQYF. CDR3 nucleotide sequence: TGTGCCAGTAGTATGGTGACTCAGGGGGATACGCAGTATTTT.

In nucleotides, the CDR3 is TGTGCCAGCAGCGTAGTGGCTAGGGAGTACAATGAGCAGTTCTTC. Its translation is CASSVVAREYNEQFF. V is TRBV9 and J is TRBJ2-1, with a tentative D call TRBD2 (5 bases). CDR1 and CDR2 (germline): SGDLS, YYNGEE. The V end was cut by 0 bases, the J end by 4 bases, with 11 bases between. This CDR3 is built from 15 residues.

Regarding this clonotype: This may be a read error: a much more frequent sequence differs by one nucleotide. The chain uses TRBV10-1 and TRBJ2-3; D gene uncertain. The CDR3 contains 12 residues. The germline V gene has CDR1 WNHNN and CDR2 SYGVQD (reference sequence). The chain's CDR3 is CAGRHPRDTQYF. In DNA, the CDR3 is TGCGCCGGCAGGCACCCTAGGGATACGCAGTATTTT.

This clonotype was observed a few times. The CDR3 sequence is CSANEGRGGEKLFF. The CDR3, as DNA: TGCAGTGCGAACGAGGGTAGGGGAGGTGAAAAACTGTTTTTT. This chain links TRBV20-1 with TRBJ1-4; tentatively, D is TRBD1 (5 bases). The CDR3 length is 14 residues. The V end was cut by 6 bases, the J end by 7 bases, with 18 bases between. Germline lookup yields CDR1 DFQATT and CDR2 SNEGSKA (reference sequence).

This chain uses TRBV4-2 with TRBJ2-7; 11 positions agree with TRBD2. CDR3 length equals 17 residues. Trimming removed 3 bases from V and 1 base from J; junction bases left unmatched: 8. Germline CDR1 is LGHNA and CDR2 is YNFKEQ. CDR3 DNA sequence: TGTGCCAGCAGCCAGGGTAGCGGGGGGGCCGGTTCCTACGAGCAGTACTTC. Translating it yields CASSQGSGGAGSYEQYF.

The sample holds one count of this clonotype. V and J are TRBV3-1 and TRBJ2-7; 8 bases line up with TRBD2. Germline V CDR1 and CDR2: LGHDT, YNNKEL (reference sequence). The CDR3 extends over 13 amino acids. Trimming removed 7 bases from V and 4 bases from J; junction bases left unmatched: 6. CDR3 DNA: TGTGCCAGCAAACGGGAGGGCCGGTACGAGCAGTACTTC. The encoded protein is CASKREGRYEQYF.

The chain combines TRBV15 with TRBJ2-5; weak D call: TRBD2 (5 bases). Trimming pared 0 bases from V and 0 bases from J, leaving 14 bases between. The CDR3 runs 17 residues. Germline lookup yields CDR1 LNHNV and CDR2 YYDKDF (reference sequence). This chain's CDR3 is CATSRDTRTSYQETQYF. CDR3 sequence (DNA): TGTGCCACCAGCAGAGACACCCGGACTTCGTACCAAGAGACCCAGTACTTC.

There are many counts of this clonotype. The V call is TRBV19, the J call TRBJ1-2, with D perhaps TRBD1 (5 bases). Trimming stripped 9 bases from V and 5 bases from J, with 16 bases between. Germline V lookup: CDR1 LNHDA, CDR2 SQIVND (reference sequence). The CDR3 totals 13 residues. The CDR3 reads CASSAGTAYGYTF. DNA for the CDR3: TGTGCCAGCAGTGCCGGGACGGCATATGGCTACACCTTC.

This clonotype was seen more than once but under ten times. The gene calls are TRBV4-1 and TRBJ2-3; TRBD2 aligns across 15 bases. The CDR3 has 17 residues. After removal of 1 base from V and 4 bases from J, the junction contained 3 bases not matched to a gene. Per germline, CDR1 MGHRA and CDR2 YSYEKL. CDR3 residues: CASSQGGLAGGPDTQYF. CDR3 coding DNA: TGCGCCAGCAGCCAAGGCGGACTAGCGGGAGGGCCAGATACGCAGTATTTT.

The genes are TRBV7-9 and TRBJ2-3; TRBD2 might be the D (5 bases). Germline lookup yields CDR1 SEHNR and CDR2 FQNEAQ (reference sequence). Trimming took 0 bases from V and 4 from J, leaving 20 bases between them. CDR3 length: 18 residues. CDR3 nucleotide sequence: TGTGCCAGCAGCTTAGCGGTTTGGGAGTGGGAGAAGTCAGATACGCAGTATTTT. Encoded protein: CASSLAVWEWEKSDTQYF.

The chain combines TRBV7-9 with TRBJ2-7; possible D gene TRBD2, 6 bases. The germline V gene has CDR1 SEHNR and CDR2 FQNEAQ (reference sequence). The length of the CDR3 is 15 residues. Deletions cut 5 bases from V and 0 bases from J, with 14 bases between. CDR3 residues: CASSPRDGSSYEQYF. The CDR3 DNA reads TGTGCCAGCAGCCCTCGGGACGGGAGCTCCTACGAGCAGTACTTC.

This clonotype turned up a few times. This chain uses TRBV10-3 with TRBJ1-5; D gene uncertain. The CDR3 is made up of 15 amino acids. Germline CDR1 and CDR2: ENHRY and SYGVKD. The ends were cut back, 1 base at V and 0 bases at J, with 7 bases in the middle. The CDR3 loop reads CAISELGDSNQPQHF. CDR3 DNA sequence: TGTGCCATCAGTGAGTTGGGAGATAGCAATCAGCCCCAGCATTTT.

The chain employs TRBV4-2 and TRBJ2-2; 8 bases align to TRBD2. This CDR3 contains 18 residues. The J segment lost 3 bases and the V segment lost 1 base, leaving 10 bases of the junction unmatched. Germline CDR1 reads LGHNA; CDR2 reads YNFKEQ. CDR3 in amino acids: CASSQVSTGGADTGELFF. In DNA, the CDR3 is TGTGCCAGCAGCCAAGTCTCGACGGGGGGGGCCGACACCGGGGAGCTGTTTTTT.

CDR3 protein: CASDKGGQVNTEAFF. The CDR3 bases are TGTGCCAGCGATAAGGGGGGACAGGTGAACACTGAAGCTTTCTTT. The rearrangement links TRBV12-3 or TRBV12-4 to TRBJ1-1; the match to TRBD1 covers 8 bases. The J segment lost 0 bases and the V segment lost 8 bases, leaving 8 bases of the junction unmatched. The CDR3 contains 15 residues.